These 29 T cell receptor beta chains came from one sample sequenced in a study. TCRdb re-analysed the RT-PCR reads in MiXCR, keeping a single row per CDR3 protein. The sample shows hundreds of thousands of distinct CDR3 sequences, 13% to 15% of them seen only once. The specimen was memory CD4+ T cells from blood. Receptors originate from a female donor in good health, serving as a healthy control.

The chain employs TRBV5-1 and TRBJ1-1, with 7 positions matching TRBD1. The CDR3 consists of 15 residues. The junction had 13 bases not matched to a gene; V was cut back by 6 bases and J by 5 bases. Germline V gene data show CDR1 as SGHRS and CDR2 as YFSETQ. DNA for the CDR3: TGCGCCAGCACCCAAGTGGAGGGGGCGCGGACTGAAGCTTTCTTT. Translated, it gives CASTQVEGARTEAFF.

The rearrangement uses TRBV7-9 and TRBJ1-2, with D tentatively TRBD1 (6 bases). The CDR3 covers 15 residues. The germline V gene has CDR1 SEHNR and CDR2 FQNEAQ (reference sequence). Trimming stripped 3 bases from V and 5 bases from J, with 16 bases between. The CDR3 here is CASSFAFRGSYGYTF. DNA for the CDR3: TGTGCCAGCAGCTTTGCCTTCAGGGGTTCATATGGCTACACCTTC.

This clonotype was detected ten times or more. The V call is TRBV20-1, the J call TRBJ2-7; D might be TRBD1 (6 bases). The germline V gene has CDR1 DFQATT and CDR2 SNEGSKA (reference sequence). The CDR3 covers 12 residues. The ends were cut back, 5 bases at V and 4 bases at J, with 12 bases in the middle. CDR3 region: CSAPGQTYEQYF. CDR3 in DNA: TGCAGTGCTCCAGGACAGACGTACGAGCAGTACTTC.

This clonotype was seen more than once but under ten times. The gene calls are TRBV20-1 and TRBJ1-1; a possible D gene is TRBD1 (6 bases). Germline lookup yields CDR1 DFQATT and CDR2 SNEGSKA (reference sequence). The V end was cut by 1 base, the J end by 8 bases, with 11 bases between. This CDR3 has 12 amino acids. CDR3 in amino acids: CSARGEDREAFF. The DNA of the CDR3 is TGCAGTGCTAGAGGGGAGGACAGAGAAGCTTTCTTT.

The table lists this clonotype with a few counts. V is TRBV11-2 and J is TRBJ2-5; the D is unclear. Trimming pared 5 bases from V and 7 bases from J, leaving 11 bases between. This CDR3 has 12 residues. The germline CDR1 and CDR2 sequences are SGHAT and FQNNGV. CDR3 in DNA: TGTGCCAGCAGCCGGTCTACTGGGACCCAGTACTTC. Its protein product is CASSRSTGTQYF.

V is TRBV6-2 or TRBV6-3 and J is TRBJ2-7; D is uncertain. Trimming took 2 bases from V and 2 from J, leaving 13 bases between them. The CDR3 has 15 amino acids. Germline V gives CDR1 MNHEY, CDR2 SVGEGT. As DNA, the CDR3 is TGTGCCAGCAGTTACGACTCGCGGAGTACCTACGAGCAGTACTTC. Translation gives CASSYDSRSTYEQYF.

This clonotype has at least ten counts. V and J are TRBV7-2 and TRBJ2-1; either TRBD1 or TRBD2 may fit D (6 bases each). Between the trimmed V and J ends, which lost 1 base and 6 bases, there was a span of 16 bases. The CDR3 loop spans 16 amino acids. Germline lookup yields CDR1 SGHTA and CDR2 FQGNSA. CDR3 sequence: CASSLEGVGGSNEQFF. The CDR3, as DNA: TGTGCCAGCAGCTTAGAGGGAGTGGGGGGCAGCAATGAGCAGTTCTTC.

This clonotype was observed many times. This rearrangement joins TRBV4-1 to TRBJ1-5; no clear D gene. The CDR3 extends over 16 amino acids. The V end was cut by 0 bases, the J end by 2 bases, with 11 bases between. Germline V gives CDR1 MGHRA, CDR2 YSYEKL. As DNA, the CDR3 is TGCGCCAGCAGCCAAGAAGTAGGGTGGGGCAATCAGCCCCAGCATTTT. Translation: CASSQEVGWGNQPQHF.

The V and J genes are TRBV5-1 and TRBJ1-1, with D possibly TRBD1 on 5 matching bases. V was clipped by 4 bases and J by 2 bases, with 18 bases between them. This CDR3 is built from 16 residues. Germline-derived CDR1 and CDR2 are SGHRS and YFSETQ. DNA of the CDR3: TGCGCCAGCAGCCTCACCCCGGGGGGGTTTAACACTGAAGCTTTCTTT. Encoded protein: CASSLTPGGFNTEAFF.

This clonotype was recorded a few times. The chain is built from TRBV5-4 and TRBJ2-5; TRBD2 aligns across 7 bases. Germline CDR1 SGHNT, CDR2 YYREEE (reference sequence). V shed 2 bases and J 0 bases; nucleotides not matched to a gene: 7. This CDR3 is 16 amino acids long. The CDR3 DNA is TGTGCCAGCAGCTTTGGGGGGGGGTCATACCAAGAGACCCAGTACTTC. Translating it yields CASSFGGGSYQETQYF.

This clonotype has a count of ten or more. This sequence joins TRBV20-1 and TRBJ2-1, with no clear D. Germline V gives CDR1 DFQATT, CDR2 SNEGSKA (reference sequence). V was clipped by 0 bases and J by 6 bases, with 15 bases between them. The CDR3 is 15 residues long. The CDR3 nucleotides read TGCAGTGCTAGAGATTGGTCCTTGGGTCCCAATGAGCAGTTCTTC. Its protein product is CSARDWSLGPNEQFF.

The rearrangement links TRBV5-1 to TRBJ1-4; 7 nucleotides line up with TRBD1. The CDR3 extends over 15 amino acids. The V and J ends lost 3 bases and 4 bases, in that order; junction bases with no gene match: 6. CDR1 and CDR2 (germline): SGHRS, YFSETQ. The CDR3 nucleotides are TGCGCCAGCAGCTCGGGACAGCCAAATAATGAAAAACTGTTTTTT. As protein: CASSSGQPNNEKLFF. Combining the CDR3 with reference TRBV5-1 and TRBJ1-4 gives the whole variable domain KAGVTQTPRYLIKTRGQQVTLSCSPISGHRSVSWYQQTPGQGLQFLFEYFSETQRNKGNFPGRFSGRQFSNSRSEMNVSTLELGDSALYLCASSSGQPNNEKLFFGSGTQLSVL.

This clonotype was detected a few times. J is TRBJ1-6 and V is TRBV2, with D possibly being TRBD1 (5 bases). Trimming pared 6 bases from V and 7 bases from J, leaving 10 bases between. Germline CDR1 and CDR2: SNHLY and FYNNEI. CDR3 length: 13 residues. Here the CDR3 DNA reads TGTGCCAGCAGGGCCCAGGGCAATTCACCCCTCCACTTT. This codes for CASRAQGNSPLHF.

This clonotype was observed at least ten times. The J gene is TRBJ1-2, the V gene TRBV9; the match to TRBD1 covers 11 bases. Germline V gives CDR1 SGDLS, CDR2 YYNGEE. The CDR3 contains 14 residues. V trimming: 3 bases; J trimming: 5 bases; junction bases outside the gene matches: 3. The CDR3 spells CASSAGQGVYGYTF. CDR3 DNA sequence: TGTGCCAGCAGCGCGGGACAGGGGGTGTATGGCTACACCTTC.

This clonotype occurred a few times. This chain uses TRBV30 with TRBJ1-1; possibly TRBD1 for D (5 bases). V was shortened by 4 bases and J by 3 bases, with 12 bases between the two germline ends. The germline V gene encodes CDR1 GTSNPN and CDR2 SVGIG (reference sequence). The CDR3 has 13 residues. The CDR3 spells CAWKRQGDTEAFF. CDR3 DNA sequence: TGTGCCTGGAAGAGACAAGGGGACACTGAAGCTTTCTTT. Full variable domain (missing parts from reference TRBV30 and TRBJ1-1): SQTIHQWPATLVQPVGSPLSLECTVEGTSNPNLYWYRQAAGRGLQLLFYSVGIGQISSEVPQNLSASRPQDRQFILSSKKLLLSDSGFYLCAWKRQGDTEAFFGQGTRLTVV.

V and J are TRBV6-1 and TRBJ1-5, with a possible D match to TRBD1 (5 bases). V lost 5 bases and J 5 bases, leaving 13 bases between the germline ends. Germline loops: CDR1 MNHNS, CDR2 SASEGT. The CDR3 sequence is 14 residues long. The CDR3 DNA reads TGTGCCAGCAGTACGGGGCGCGGGGATCAGCCCCAGCATTTT. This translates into CASSTGRGDQPQHF.

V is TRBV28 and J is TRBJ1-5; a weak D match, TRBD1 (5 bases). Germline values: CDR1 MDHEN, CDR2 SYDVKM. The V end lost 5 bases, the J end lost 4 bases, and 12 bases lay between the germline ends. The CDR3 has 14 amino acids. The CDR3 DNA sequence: TGTGCCAGCAGTAAGATCTCAGGGAATCAGCCCCAGCATTTT. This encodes CASSKISGNQPQHF. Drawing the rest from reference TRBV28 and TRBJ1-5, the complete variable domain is DVKVTQSSRYLVKRTGEKVFLECVQDMDHENMFWYRQDPGLGLRLIYFSYDVKMKEKGDIPEGYSVSREKKERFSLILESASTNQTSMYLCASSKISGNQPQHFGDGTRLSIL.

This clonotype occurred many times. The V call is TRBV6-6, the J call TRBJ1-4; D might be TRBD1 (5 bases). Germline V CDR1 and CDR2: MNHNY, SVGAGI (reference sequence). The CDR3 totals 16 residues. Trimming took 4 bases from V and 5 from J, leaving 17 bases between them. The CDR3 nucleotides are TGTGCCAGCAGTTCTCGGGACGGAGGCCGGAATGAAAAACTGTTTTTT. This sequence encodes CASSSRDGGRNEKLFF.

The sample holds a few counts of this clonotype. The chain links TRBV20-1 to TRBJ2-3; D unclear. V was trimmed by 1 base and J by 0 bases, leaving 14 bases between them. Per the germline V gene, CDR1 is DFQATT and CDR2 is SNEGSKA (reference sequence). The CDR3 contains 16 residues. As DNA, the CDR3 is TGCAGTGCTAGAGCAAACAGAGGATTGAGCACAGATACGCAGTATTTT. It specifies CSARANRGLSTDTQYF.

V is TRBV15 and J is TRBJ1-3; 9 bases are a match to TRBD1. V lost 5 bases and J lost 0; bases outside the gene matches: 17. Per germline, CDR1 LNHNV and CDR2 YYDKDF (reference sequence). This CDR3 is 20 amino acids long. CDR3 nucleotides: TGTGCCACCAGCGACCGATGGGACAGGGCCCGCTTACCCTCTGGAAACACCATATATTTT. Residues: CATSDRWDRARLPSGNTIYF.

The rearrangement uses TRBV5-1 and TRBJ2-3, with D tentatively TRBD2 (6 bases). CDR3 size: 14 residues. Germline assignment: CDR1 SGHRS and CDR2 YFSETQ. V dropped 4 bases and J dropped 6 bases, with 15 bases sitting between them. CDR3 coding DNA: TGCGCCAGCAGCCAACCGGCGGGAAGCGATACGCAGTATTTT. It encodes CASSQPAGSDTQYF.

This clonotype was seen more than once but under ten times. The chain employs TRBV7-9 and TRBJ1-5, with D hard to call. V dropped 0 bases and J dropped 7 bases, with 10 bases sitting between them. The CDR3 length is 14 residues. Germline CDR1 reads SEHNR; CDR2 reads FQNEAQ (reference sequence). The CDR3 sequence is CASSLANPGQPQHF. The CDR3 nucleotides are TGTGCCAGCAGCTTAGCCAACCCTGGGCAGCCCCAGCATTTT. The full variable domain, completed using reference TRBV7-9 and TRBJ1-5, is DTGVSQNPRHKITKRGQNVTFRCDPISEHNRLYWYRQTLGQGPEFLTYFQNEAQLEKSRLLSDRFSAERPKGSFSTLEIQRTEQGDSAMYLCASSLANPGQPQHFGDGTRLSIL.

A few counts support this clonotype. As DNA, the CDR3 is TGCAGTGAGAGCGGGAGCTCCTACAATGAGCAGTTCTTC. Its translation is CSESGSSYNEQFF. The chain links TRBV20-1 to TRBJ2-1; 8 nucleotides match TRBD2. The germline V gene has CDR1 DFQATT and CDR2 SNEGSKA (reference sequence). J lost 0 bases, V lost 7 bases, and 2 bases had no gene match. This CDR3 comprises 13 residues.

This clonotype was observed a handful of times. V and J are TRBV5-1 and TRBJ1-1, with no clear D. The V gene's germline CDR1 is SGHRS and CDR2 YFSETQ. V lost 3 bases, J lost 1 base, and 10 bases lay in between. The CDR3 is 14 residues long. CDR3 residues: CASSSENTNTEAFF. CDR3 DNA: TGCGCCAGCAGCTCCGAAAACACGAACACTGAAGCTTTCTTT.

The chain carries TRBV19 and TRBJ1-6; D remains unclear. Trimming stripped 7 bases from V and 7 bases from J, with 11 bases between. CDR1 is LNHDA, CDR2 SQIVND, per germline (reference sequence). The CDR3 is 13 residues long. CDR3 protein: CASKEGNNSPLHF. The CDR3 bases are TGTGCCAGTAAAGAGGGTAACAATTCACCCCTCCACTTT.

The CDR3 DNA sequence: TGCAGCGGGTCGGCTAGCGGCAATGAGCAGTTCTTC. Translating it yields CSGSASGNEQFF. The chain recombines TRBV29-1 with TRBJ2-1; 7 positions match TRBD2. Per germline, CDR1 SQVTM and CDR2 ANQGSEA. The CDR3 has 12 residues. V lost 7 bases and J lost 6; bases outside the gene matches: 6.

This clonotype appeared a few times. CDR3 in amino acids: CSARPGNQPQHF. CDR3 coding DNA: TGCAGTGCTAGACCCGGCAATCAGCCCCAGCATTTT. The chain employs TRBV20-1 and TRBJ1-5; D remains unclear. Germline V lookup: CDR1 DFQATT, CDR2 SNEGSKA (reference sequence). Trimming removed 2 bases at V and 2 bases at J, with 4 bases between. The CDR3 extends over 12 amino acids.

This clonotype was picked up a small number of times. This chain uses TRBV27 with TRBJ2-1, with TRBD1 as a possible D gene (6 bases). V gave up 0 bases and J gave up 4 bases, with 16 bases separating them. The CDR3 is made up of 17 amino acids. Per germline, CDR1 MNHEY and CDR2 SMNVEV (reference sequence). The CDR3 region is CASSLSPHRAGYNEQFF. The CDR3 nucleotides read TGTGCCAGCAGTTTATCCCCCCACAGGGCCGGATACAATGAGCAGTTCTTC.

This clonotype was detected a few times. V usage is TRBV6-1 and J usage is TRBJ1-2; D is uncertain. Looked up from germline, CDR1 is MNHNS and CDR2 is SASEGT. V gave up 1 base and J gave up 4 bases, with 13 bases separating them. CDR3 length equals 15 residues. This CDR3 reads CASSEGIGGVYGYTF. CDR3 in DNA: TGTGCCAGCAGTGAAGGGATCGGCGGAGTCTATGGCTACACCTTC.